Below are 2 T cell receptor beta chains sequenced from a single sample in a study of T cell repertoires in cytomegalovirus infection. TCRdb used MiXCR to reprocess the reads, holding one entry per CDR3 protein. The table shows about 100,000 distinct CDR3 sequences, with 25% to 30% occurring only once. Their target antigens are unknown. The sample in question was CD8+ T cells from cultured PBMCs, obtained from culture after CMV antigen stimulation. The receptors were gathered from a human donor in good health (CMV status not recorded). Some clones in this sample may be carry-over from other donors' samples.

The chain uses TRBV7-9 and TRBJ2-1; D might be TRBD2 (6 bases). CDR1 and CDR2 (germline): SEHNR, FQNEAQ (reference sequence). This CDR3 has 15 residues. V was trimmed by 7 bases and J by 1 base, leaving 14 bases between them. CDR3 coding DNA: TGTGCCAGCACCTTTGGCGGGGTATCCTACAATGAGCAGTTCTTC. It yields the protein CASTFGGVSYNEQFF.

The chain is built from TRBV6-6 and TRBJ2-3; 12 bases are shared with TRBD2. The ends lost 8 bases at V and 4 bases at J; junction bases unmatched: 4. CDR3 length: 14 amino acids. Looked up from germline, CDR1 is MNHNY and CDR2 is SVGAGI (reference sequence). This CDR3 is CASRLAGGSDTQYF. CDR3 DNA: TGTGCCAGCCGGCTAGCGGGGGGGTCAGATACGCAGTATTTT.